This record looks at one T cell receptor (beta chain) sequence and its context. What it binds is unknown. This specimen belongs to a study of shared clonotypes between healthy human individuals. Study results and caveats: Relative to their counterparts shared across all four donors, non-shared clonotypes exhibited diminished generation probabilities.

In germline, CDR1 is GTSNPN, CDR2 SVGIG (reference sequence). V was clipped by 7 bases and J by 0 bases, with 7 bases between them. CDR3 length: 12 residues. Every subset had its genomic DNA shared out evenly among several immunoSEQ plates. Clones were read by immunoSEQ multiplex PCR, and TCRdb kept only the in-frame ones, dropping some. This table has 2,500,000 or so clones, more than 85% appearing once. What was sequenced was naive CD4+ T cells from PBMCs. The subset was: CD45RA+ positively selected. The source is a man aged 18 to 30 in good health. Some clones in this sample may be carry-over from other donors' samples. This sequence joins TRBV30 and TRBJ1-3, with D hard to call. The CDR3 region has the DNA TGTGCCTCCAGGAGCTCTGGAAACACCATATATTTT. This codes for CASRSSGNTIYF.